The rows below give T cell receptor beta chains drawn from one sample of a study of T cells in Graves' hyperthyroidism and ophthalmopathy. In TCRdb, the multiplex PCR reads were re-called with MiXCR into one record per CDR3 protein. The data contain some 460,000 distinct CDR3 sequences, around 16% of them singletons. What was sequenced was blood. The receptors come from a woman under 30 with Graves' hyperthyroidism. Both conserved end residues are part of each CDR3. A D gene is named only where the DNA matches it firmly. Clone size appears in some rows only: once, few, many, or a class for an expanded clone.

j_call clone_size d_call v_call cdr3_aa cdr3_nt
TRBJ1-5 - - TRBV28 CASSLPADQPQHF TGTGCCAGCAGTTTACCTGCTGATCAGCCCCAGCATTTT
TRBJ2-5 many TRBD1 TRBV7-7 CASSSTGRETQYF TGTGCTAGCAGCTCGACAGGGCGAGAGACCCAGTACTTC
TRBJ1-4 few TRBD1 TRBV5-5 CASSLRRQGGANEKLFF TGTGCCAGCAGCTTACGCCGACAGGGGGGAGCTAATGAAAAACTGTTTTTT
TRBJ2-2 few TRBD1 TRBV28 CASSLSQGDTGERFF TGTGCCAGCAGTTTATCACAGGGGGACACCGGGGAGCGGTTTTTT
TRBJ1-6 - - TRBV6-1 CASSLGPHLHSPLHF TGTGCCAGCAGTCTGGGTCCTCACCTTCATTCACCCCTCCACTTT
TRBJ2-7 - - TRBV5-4 CASSLLLGENSYEQYF TGTGCCAGCAGCTTGTTGCTGGGGGAAAACTCCTACGAGCAGTACTTC
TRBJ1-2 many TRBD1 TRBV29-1 CSVSSQGARGYTF TGCAGCGTTTCCTCTCAGGGGGCGCGCGGCTACACCTTC
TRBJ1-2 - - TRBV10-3 CAISESPDSIWDGYTF TGTGCCATCAGTGAGTCGCCCGACAGCATCTGGGATGGCTACACCTTC
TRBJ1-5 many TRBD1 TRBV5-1 CASILKQGAMSQHF TGCGCCAGCATTTTAAAACAGGGGGCTATGTCTCAGCATTTT
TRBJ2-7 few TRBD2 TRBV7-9 CASSLGPRLALSYEQYF TGTGCCAGCAGCTTAGGGCCAAGACTAGCGCTCTCCTACGAGCAGTACTTC
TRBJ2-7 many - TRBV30 CAWTRGHYEQYF TGTGCCTGGACTAGAGGACACTACGAGCAGTACTTC
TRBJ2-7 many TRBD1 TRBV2 CASTLGTGGFEQYF TGTGCCAGCACCTTGGGGACAGGGGGCTTTGAGCAGTACTTC
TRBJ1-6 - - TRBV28 CASSFRRSSYNSPLHF TGTGCCAGCAGTTTTCGAAGAAGCTCCTATAATTCACCCCTCCACTTT
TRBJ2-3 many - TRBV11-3 CASSPSSVDTQYF TGTGCCAGCAGCCCCTCATCCGTGGATACGCAGTATTTT
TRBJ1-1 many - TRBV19 CASRDQGNTEAFF TGTGCCAGTAGAGACCAGGGGAACACTGAAGCTTTCTTT
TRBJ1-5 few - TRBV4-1 CASSQAGLDYNQPQHF TGCGCCAGCAGCCAAGCGGGACTCGATTACAATCAGCCCCAGCATTTT
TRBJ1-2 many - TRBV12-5 CASGLVQGPLNYGYTF TGTGCTAGTGGTTTGGTACAGGGCCCTCTAAACTATGGCTACACCTTC
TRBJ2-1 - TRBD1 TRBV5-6 CASSLAAGGSYNEQFF TGTGCCAGCAGCTTGGCCGCAGGGGGCTCCTACAATGAGCAGTTCTTC
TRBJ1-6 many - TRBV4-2 CASSPIGLNSPLHF TGTGCCAGCAGCCCGATTGGGCTTAATTCACCCCTCCACTTT
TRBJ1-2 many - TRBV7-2 CASSSGAGYDGYTF TGTGCCAGCAGCTCTGGGGCGGGGTATGACGGCTACACCTTC
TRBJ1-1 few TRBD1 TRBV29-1 CSYGATGDTEAFF TGCAGTTATGGAGCGACAGGGGACACTGAAGCTTTCTTT
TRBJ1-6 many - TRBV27 CASSFGGGRNSPLHF TGTGCCAGCAGTTTTGGCGGAGGACGTAATTCACCCCTCCACTTT
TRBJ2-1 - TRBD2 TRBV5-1 CASSFDTSGVGNEQFF TGCGCCAGCAGCTTCGACACTAGCGGGGTTGGAAATGAGCAGTTCTTC
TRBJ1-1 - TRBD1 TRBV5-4 CASSLGHPGGMNTEDFF TGTGCCAGCAGCTTGGGCCATCCAGGGGGCATGAACACTGAAGATTTCTTT
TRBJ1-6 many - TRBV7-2 CASSLGVRTPLHF TGTGCCAGCAGCTTAGGGGTTCGGACACCCCTCCACTTT
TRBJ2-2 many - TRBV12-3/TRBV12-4 CASSLSPWRDTGELFF TGTGCCAGCAGTTTGAGCCCCTGGAGGGACACCGGGGAGCTGTTTTTT
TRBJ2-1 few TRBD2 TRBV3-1 CASSQRLAGVYNEQFF TGTGCCAGCAGCCAGAGACTAGCGGGGGTGTACAATGAGCAGTTCTTC
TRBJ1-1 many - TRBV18 CASSPLGGTRGTEAFF TGTGCCAGCTCACCCCTGGGAGGAACTAGGGGGACTGAAGCTTTCTTT
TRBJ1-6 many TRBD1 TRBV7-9 CASSWTGPNSPLHF TGTGCCAGCAGCTGGACAGGCCCTAATTCACCCCTCCACTTT
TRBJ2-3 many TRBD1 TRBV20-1 CSAPGEGTVQYSTDTQYF TGCAGTGCTCCCGGTGAGGGGACAGTACAATACTCCACAGATACGCAGTATTTT
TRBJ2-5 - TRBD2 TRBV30 CAWGHGKSYQREDRYF TGTGCCTGGGGTCACGGAAAAAGCTATCAGCGGGAAGACCGGTACTTC
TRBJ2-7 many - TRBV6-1 CASSEAGAPEQYF TGTGCCAGCAGTGAAGCGGGGGCGCCAGAGCAGTACTTC
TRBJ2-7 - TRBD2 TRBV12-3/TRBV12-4 CASSLGLAGGAYEQYF TGTGCCAGCAGTTTAGGACTAGCGGGGGGGGCCTACGAGCAGTACTTC
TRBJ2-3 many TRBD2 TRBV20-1 CSARDLKAGVVPTQYF TGCAGTGCTAGAGATCTAAAGGCGGGAGTGGTTCCTACGCAGTATTTT
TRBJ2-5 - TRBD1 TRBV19 CASSDRGRPETQYF TGTGCCAGTTCTGACAGGGGCAGACCAGAGACCCAGTACTTC
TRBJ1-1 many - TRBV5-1 CASFRGAMNTEAFF TGCGCCAGTTTCAGAGGGGCGATGAACACTGAAGCTTTCTTT
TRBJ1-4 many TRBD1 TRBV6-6 CASSYSLRHRGDTTNEKLFF TGTGCCAGCAGTTACTCCTTGAGGCACAGGGGCGATACAACTAATGAAAAACTGTTTTTT
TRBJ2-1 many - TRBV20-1 CSAPPTGRNEQFF TGCAGTGCTCCCCCCACCGGACGCAATGAGCAGTTCTTC
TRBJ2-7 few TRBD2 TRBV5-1 CASTSGRGGYEQYF TGCGCCAGCACCTCGGGGAGGGGTGGCTACGAGCAGTACTTC
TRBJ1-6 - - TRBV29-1 CSVEEVAGLPLHF TGCAGCGTTGAAGAAGTCGCAGGGTTGCCCCTCCACTTT
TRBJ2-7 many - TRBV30 CASGHSFYEQYF TGTGCCTCGGGACACTCATTCTACGAGCAGTACTTC
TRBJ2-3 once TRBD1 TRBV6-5 CASSYSTGGGDTQYF TGTGCCAGCAGTTACTCGACAGGGGGCGGGGATACGCAGTATTTT
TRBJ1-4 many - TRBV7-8 CASSPGRTATNEKLFF TGTGCCAGCAGCCCCGGGCGGACAGCAACTAATGAAAAACTGTTTTTT
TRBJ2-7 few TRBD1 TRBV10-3 CATVPGQVSYEQYF TGTGCCACGGTGCCGGGACAGGTATCCTACGAGCAGTACTTC
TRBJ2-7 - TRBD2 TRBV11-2 CASSRGGASYEQYF TGTGCCAGCAGCCGCGGGGGGGCCTCCTACGAGCAGTACTTC
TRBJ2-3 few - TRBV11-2 CASSLDGGHRDTQYF TGTGCCAGCAGCCTCGATGGGGGCCATCGCGATACGCAGTATTTT
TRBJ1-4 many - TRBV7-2 CASSRRGLGEKLFF TGTGCCAGCAGCCGTAGGGGTTTGGGTGAAAAACTGTTTTTT
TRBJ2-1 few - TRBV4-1 CASSHWIRGNEQFF TGCGCCAGCAGCCACTGGATTCGGGGGAATGAGCAGTTCTTC
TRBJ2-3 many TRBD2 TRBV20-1 CSARLAGVTDTQYF TGCAGTGCTAGACTAGCGGGGGTTACAGATACGCAGTATTTT
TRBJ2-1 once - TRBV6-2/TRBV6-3 CASSRESDEQFF TGTGCCAGCAGCCGAGAGAGCGATGAGCAGTTCTTC
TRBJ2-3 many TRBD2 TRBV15 CARDISIAGGRASTDTQYF TGTGCCCGGGACATAAGTATAGCGGGGGGGCGGGCAAGCACAGATACGCAGTATTTT
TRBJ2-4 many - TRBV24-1 CATSDYPAAKNIQYF TGTGCCACCAGTGACTACCCGGCAGCCAAAAACATTCAGTACTTC
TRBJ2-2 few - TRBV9 CASSVSGNPQGTGELFF TGTGCCAGCAGCGTGTCAGGGAATCCCCAAGGTACCGGGGAGCTGTTTTTT
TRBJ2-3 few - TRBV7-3 CASSPTGADTQYF TGTGCCAGCAGCCCAACCGGGGCAGATACGCAGTATTTT
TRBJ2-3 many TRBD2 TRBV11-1 CASSPRLAGAVDTQYF TGTGCCAGCAGCCCCAGACTAGCGGGGGCAGTAGATACGCAGTATTTT
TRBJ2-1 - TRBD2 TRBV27 CASSPTSGRGNEQFF TGTGCCAGCAGCCCCACTAGCGGGAGGGGTAATGAGCAGTTCTTC
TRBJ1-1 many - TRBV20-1 CSARGGDSLNTEAFF TGCAGTGCTAGGGGAGGGGATAGCTTGAACACTGAAGCTTTCTTT
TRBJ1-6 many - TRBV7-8 CASSNLGGRSYNSPLHF TGTGCCAGCAGCAACCTCGGGGGGCGCTCCTATAATTCACCCCTCCACTTT
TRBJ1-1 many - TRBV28 CASSFDKNTEAFF TGTGCCAGCAGTTTTGACAAGAACACTGAAGCTTTCTTT